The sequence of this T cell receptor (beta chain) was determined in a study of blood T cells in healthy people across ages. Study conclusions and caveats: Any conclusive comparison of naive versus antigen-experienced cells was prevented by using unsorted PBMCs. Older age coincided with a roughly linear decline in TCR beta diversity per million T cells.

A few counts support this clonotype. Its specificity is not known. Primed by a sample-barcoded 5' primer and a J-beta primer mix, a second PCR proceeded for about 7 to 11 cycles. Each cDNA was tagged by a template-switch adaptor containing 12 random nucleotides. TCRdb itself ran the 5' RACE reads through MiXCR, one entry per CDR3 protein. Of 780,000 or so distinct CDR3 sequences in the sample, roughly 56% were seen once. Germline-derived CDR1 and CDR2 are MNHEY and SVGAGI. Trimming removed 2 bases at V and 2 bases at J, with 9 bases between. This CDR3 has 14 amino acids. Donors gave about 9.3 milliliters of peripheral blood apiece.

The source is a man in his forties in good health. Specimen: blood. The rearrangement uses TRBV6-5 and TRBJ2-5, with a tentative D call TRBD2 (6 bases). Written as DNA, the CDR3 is TGTGCCAGCAGTTACGGCGGGACGCAAGAGACCCAGTACTTC. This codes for CASSYGGTQETQYF.